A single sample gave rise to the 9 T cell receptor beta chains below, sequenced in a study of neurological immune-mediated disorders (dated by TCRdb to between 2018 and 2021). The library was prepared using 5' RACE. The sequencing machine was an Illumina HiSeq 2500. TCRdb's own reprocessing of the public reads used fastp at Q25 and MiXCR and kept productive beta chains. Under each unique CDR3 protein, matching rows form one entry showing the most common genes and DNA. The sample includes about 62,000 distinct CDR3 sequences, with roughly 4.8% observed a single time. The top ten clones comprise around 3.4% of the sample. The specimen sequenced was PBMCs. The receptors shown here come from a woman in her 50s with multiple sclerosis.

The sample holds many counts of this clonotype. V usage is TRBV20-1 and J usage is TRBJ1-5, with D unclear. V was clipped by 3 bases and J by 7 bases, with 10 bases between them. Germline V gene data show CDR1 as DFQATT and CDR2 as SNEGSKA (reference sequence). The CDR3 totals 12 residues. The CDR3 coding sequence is TGCAGTGCTAGTAGGTTGGGACAGCCCCAGCATTTT. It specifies CSASRLGQPQHF.

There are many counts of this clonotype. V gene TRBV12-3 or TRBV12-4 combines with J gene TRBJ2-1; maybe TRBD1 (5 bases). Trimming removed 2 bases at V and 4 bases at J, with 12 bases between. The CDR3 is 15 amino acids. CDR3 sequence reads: CASSLQGLGYNEQFF. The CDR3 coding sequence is TGTGCCAGCAGTTTACAGGGCCTGGGGTACAATGAGCAGTTCTTC.

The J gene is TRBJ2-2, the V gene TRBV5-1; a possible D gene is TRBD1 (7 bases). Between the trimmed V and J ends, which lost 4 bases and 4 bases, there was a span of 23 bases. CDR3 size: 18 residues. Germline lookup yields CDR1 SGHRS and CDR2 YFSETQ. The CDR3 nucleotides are TGCGCCAGCAGCGGGGATGAAACGACAGGGAGGATCACCGGGGAGCTGTTTTTT. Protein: CASSGDETTGRITGELFF.

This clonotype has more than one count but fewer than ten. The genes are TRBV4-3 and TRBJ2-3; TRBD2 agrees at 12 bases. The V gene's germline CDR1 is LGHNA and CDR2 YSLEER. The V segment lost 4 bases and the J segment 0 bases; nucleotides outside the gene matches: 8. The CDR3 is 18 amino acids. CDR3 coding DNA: TGCGCCAGCAGCCCTGGACTAGCGGGGCCCCTTAGCACAGATACGCAGTATTTT. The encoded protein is CASSPGLAGPLSTDTQYF.

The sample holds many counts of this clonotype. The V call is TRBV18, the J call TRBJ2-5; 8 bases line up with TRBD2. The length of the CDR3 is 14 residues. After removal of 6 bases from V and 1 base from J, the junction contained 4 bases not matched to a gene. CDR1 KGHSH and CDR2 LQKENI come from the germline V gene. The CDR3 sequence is CASSAGGLQETQYF. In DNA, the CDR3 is TGTGCCAGCTCCGCGGGGGGACTCCAAGAGACCCAGTACTTC.

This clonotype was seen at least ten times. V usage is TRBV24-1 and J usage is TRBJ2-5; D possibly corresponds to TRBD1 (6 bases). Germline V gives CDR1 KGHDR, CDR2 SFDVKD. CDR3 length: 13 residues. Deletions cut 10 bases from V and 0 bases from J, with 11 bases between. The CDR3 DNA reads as TGTGCCACATCCCAGGGGTACCAAGAGACCCAGTACTTC. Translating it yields CATSQGYQETQYF.

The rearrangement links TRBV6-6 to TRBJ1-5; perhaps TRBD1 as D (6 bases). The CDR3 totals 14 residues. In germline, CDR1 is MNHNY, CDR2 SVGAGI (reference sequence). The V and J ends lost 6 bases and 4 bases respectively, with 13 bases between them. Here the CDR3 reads CASSNRDTNQPQHF. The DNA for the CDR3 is TGTGCCAGCAGCAACCGGGACACAAATCAGCCCCAGCATTTT.

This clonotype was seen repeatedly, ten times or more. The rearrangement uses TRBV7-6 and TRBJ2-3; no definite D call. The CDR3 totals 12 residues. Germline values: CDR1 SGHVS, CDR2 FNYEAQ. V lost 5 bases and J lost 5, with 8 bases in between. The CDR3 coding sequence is TGTGCCAGCAGCAGAGGCGGAGATACGCAGTATTTT. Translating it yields CASSRGGDTQYF.

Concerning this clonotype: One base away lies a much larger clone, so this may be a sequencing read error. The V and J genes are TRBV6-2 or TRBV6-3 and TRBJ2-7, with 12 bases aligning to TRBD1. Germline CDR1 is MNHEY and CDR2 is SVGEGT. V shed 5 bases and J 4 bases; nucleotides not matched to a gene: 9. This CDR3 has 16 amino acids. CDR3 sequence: CASSRAGQGARYEQYV. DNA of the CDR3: TGTGCCAGCAGTAGGGCGGGACAGGGGGCGAGGTACGAGCAGTACGTC.